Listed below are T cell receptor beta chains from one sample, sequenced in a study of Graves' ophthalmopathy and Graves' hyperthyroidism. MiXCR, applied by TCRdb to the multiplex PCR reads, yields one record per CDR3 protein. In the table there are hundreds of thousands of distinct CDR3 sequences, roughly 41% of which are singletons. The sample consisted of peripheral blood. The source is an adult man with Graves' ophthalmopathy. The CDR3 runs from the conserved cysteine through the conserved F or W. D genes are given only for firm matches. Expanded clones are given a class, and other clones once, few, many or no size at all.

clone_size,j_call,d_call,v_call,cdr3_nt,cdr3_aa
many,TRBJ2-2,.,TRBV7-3,TGTGCCAGCAGCTTAGACTCGGCCTACACCGGGGAGCTGTTTTTT,CASSLDSAYTGELFF
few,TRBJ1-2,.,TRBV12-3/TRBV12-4,TGTGCCAGCAGTTCGGCAGCCTCTCCTCCGGGCGGCTACACCTTC,CASSSAASPPGGYTF
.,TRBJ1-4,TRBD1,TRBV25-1,TGTGCCAGCAGTGAATATGGGGCAGGGGGTGGAAAACTGTTTTTT,CASSEYGAGGGKLFF
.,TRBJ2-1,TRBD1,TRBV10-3,TGTGCCATCAGCCACCCGGGACAGGGGGCGGTTGAGCAGTTCTTC,CAISHPGQGAVEQFF
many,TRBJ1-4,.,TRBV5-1,TGCGCCAGCAGCTTGGACCCTGGTGGTGAAAAACTGTTTTTT,CASSLDPGGEKLFF
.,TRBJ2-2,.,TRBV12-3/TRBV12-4,TGTGCCAGCAGCCACCACAGGGTCACTAACACCGGGGAGCTGTTTTTT,CASSHHRVTNTGELFF
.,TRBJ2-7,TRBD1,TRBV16,TGTGCCAGCAGCCAAAGGTGGGGACAGGGGTACGAGCAGTACTTC,CASSQRWGQGYEQYF
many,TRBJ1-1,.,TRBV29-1,TGCAGCGTACCCGTTGGGGGAGGGTTCGCCACTGAAGCTTTCTTT,CSVPVGGGFATEAFF
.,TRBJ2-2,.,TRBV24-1,TGTGCCACCAGTGACCGAAGACCCGGAAACACCGGGGAGCTGTTTTTT,CATSDRRPGNTGELFF
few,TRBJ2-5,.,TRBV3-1,TGTGCCAGCAGCCAAGGGGGACTTCAAGAGACCCAGTACTTC,CASSQGGLQETQYF
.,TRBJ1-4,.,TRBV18,TGTGCCAGCCCTGAAAAACTGTTTTTT,CASPEKLFF
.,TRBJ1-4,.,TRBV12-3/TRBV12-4,TGTGCCAGCAGCCTCGGACGGGGTGCTAATGAAAAACTGTTTTTT,CASSLGRGANEKLFF
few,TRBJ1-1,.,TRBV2,TGTGCCAGCTCACCCGAGGTCCGGGGAAAGAACACTGAAGCTTTCTTT,CASSPEVRGKNTEAFF
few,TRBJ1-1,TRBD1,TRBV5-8,TGTGCCAGCGCGAGAGGGGGCCTGAACACTGAAGCTTTCTTT,CASARGGLNTEAFF
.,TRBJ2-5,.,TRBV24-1,TGTGCCACCAGTGCGTGGGGGGAAGGACAGCCCCAGTACTTC,CATSAWGEGQPQYF
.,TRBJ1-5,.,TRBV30,TGTGCCTGGAGTCGCGGTGCTGATCAGCCCCAGCATTTT,CAWSRGADQPQHF
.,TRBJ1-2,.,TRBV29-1,TGCAGCCCACGGTCCCTGGGCTATGGCTACACCTTC,CSPRSLGYGYTF
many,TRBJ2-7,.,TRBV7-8,TGTGCCAGCAGCTTAATCAACGAGCAGTACTTC,CASSLINEQYF
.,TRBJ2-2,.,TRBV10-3,TGTGCCAGCGGACTGGGGAACACCGGGGGGCTGTTTTTT,CASGLGNTGGLFF
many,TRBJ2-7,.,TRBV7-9,TGTGCCAGCAGCCCGGGAGCCTACTACGAGCAGTACTTC,CASSPGAYYEQYF
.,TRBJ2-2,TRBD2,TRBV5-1,TGCGCCAGCAGCGGACCAGCGGGAGGGACCGGGGAGCTGTTTTTT,CASSGPAGGTGELFF
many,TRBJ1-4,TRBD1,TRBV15,TGTGCCACCAGCAGGGAGGCTTTGACAGGGGGCTTGAGGGAAAAACTGTTTTTT,CATSREALTGGLREKLFF
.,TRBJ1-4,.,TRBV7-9,TGCGCCAGCAGCCAAAAGGGGCGCCTTCCTAATGAAAAACTGTTTTTT,CASSQKGRLPNEKLFF
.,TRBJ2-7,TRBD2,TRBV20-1,TGCAGTGCTCCCAAGCAGACTAGCGGGCTTTACGAGCAGTACTTC,CSAPKQTSGLYEQYF
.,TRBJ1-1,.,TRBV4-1,TGCGCCAGCAGCCAACTGGGTACCGCACATGAAGCTTTCTTT,CASSQLGTAHEAFF
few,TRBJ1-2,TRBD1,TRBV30,TGTGCCTGGAGTTGGGGACAGAAATATGGCTACACCTTC,CAWSWGQKYGYTF
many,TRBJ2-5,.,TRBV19,TGTGCCAGCAGCTTAGCCGCACAAGAGACCCAGTACTTC,CASSLAAQETQYF
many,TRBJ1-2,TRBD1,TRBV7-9,TGTGCCAGCAGCCCTCGGACAGGGGACGGCTACACCTTC,CASSPRTGDGYTF
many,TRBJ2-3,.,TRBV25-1,TGTGCCAGCAGTGACCCAGGGGCAGATACGCAGTATTTT,CASSDPGADTQYF